This T cell receptor (beta chain) stems from a study of T cells after yellow fever vaccination. Study conclusions and caveats: Reappearance after the booster was seen for most primary-vaccination clones, at 95% to 97% CD4 and 75% to 90% CD8.

Trimming took 6 bases from V and 2 from J, leaving 14 bases between them. This CDR3 is built from 13 residues. Germline values: CDR1 SQVTM, CDR2 ANQGSEA. About this clonotype: Antigen unknown.

TCRdb recomputed calls from the 5' RACE reads with MiXCR, one row per CDR3 protein. The table lists approximately 150,000 distinct CDR3 sequences, roughly 9% of them singletons, with about a third in the top ten. Specimen: CD8+ T cells sorted from PBMCs, collected 45 days after the yellow fever booster vaccination. The source of this sequence is a man aged 18 to 29 who received the YFV17D yellow fever vaccine. The gene calls are TRBV29-1 and TRBJ2-7; maybe TRBD1 (6 bases). In DNA, the CDR3 is TGCAGCGTCACAGGGTTAGCGCCCTACGAGCAGTACTTC. Amino acid sequence: CSVTGLAPYEQYF.